The T cell receptor beta chain under discussion was sequenced for a study of beta chain features in type 1 diabetes. Study-wide background: No patient-donor differences in age, gender, total cells or subset yield. General study findings and limits: High TCR expression in some cells could lead to their over-representation in cDNA sequencing. Shorter TCRB CDR3s, moderately but significantly so, marked every one of the four CD4+ subsets in Type 1 diabetes patients.

Purity above 95% was achieved in all sorted populations. In this sample, this clone turned up a few times. Its antigen is as yet unknown. Since all of the isolated RNA was reverse transcribed, expressed TCRB transcripts were what got sequenced. TCRdb's copy holds only in-frame clones and misses some; the assay was immunoSEQ multiplex PCR. The table has 400,000 to 550,000 clones, roughly 11% seen once; the top ten hold approximately 0.045%. CDR1 and CDR2 (germline): SEHNR, FQNEAQ (reference sequence). V lost 4 bases and J lost 4; bases outside the gene matches: 7. The CDR3 totals 17 residues. Specimen: naive CD4+ T cells from blood. The V gene is TRBV7-9, the J gene TRBJ2-5; 15 positions match TRBD2. The TCR sequence derives from a woman between 18 and 30 years old in good health. This chain's CDR3 is CASSSGLAGGPRETQYF. The CDR3 nucleotides are TGTGCCAGCAGCTCCGGACTAGCGGGGGGGCCCCGAGAGACCCAGTACTTC.